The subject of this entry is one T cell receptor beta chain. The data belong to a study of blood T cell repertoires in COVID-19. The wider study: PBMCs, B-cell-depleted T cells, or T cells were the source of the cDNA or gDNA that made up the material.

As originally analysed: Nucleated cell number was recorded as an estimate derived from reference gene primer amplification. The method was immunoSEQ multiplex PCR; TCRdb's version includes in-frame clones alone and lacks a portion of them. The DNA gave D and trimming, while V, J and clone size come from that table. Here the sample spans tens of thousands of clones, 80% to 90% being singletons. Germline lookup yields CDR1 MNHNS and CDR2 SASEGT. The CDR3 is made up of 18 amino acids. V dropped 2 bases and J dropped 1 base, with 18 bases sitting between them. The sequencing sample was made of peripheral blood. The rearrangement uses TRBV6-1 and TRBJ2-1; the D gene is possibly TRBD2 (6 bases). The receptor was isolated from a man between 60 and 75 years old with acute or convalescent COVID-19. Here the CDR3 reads CASSETVEGSASYNEQFF. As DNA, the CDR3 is TGTGCCAGCAGTGAAACCGTGGAGGGCTCTGCTTCCTACAATGAGCAGTTCTTC.